The clone carrying this T cell receptor beta chain was seen ten or more times. Its cognate antigen is unknown. The sample comes from a study of T cell repertoires in cytomegalovirus infection. Findings and caveats of the study: HLA-C-restricted CMV clonotypes gave the most frequent clonotype in two of eight donors.

The germline V and J ends were trimmed by 1 base and 2 bases, with 22 bases remaining between them. The CDR3 totals 19 residues. CDR1 and CDR2 (germline): SGHTA, FQGNSA. One entry per CDR3 protein, called by TCRdb with MiXCR from the reads. The sample has 300,000 to 400,000 distinct CDR3 sequences, 9.5% seen once. This receptor was obtained from a human donor in good health (CMV status not recorded). Some clones in this sample may be carry-over from other donors' samples. The V call is TRBV7-2, the J call TRBJ2-3, with TRBD2 as a possible D gene (5 bases). The specimen sequenced was PBMCs. The CDR3 sequence is CASSLGSGTVWSNTDTQYF. The CDR3 DNA is TGTGCCAGCAGCTTAGGGAGCGGTACCGTCTGGAGTAACACAGATACGCAGTATTTT. Looking up the rest from reference TRBV7-2 and TRBJ2-3 gives the full variable domain: GAGVSQSPSNKVTEKGKDVELRCDPISGHTALYWYRQSLGQGLEFLIYFQGNSAPDKSGLPSDRFSAERTGGSVSTLTIQRTQQEDSAVYLCASSLGSGTVWSNTDTQYFGPGTRLTVL.